These 11 T cell receptor beta chains originate from one sample sequenced in a study of shared clonotypes between healthy human individuals. Assay: immunoSEQ multiplex PCR; the TCRdb copy retains only in-frame clones and omits some. The sample has under 600,000 clones; 90% to 97% are singletons. Sequences were obtained from naive CD4+ T cells sorted from blood. Sample subset: CD45RA+ positively selected. The source is a woman aged 25-40 years in good health.

This sequence joins TRBV10-1 and TRBJ2-7; perhaps TRBD2 as D (6 bases). The CDR3 spans 13 residues. Germline CDR1 reads WNHNN; CDR2 reads SYGVQD (reference sequence). Trimming took 5 bases from V and 3 from J, leaving 11 bases between them. CDR3 sequence (DNA): TGCGCCAGCAGTCGGGGGTCCGTCTACGAGCAGTACTTC. Translating gives CASSRGSVYEQYF.

This clone was seen a single time. Other DNA sequences of this sample code for an identical CDR3. The chain recombines TRBV7-2 with TRBJ2-7; 10 nucleotides line up with TRBD2. CDR3 length: 16 amino acids. The germline V gene encodes CDR1 SGHTA and CDR2 FQGNSA. The V and J ends lost 2 bases and 4 bases, in that order; junction bases with no gene match: 8. In DNA, the CDR3 is TGTGCCAGCAGCTTACAATCGGGACTAGCGTCTTACGAGCAGTACTTC. Its translation: CASSLQSGLASYEQYF.

J is TRBJ2-1 and V is TRBV19; 7 bases agree with TRBD2. Germline CDR1 and CDR2: LNHDA and SQIVND (reference sequence). With 4 bases clipped from V and 0 bases from J, the junction kept 15 bases outside the gene matches. The CDR3 loop spans 19 amino acids. The CDR3 region is CASSKVVGLAASSYNEQFF. CDR3 nucleotide sequence: TGTGCCAGTAGTAAGGTCGTGGGGCTAGCGGCAAGCTCCTACAATGAGCAGTTCTTC.

V and J are TRBV5-6 and TRBJ2-5, with TRBD2 identical over 13 bases. The J call could be wrong; TRBJ2-7 is a better fit for the DNA end. CDR3 length: 16 amino acids. Per the germline V gene, CDR1 is SGHDT and CDR2 is YYEEEE. Here the CDR3 DNA reads TGTGCCAGCAGCTTGCTGACTAGCGGGAGGTCTCGCGAGCAGTACTTC. Its translation is CASSLLTSGRSREQYF.

The chain employs TRBV27 and TRBJ1-1, with D unresolved. The CDR3 has 13 amino acids. With 3 bases removed from V and 0 bases from J, the gap between germline ends came to 5 bases. Germline V lookup: CDR1 MNHEY, CDR2 SMNVEV (reference sequence). DNA for the CDR3: TGTGCCAGCAGTTTCTTGGTGAACACTGAAGCTTTCTTT. Amino acids: CASSFLVNTEAFF.

To note about this clone: Distinct nucleotide sequences in the sample also encode this CDR3. This rearrangement joins TRBV5-1 to TRBJ2-5, with 10 bases identical to TRBD2. This CDR3 is 14 amino acids long. Unmatched junction bases numbered 0, after V lost 0 bases and J lost 4 bases. Germline V gives CDR1 SGHRS, CDR2 YFSETQ. CDR3 nucleotide sequence: TGCGCCAGCAGCTTGGGACTAGCGGGAGAGACCCAGTACTTC. It encodes CASSLGLAGETQYF.

This clone has just one count. V is TRBV4-1 and J is TRBJ2-1, with D hard to call. CDR1 is MGHRA and CDR2 is YSYEKL in the germline V gene. The CDR3 is made up of 16 amino acids. V dropped 0 bases and J dropped 3 bases, with 12 bases sitting between them. The CDR3 reads CASSQEPPDRYNEQFF. CDR3 coding DNA: TGCGCCAGCAGCCAAGAACCCCCAGACCGCTACAATGAGCAGTTCTTC.

The chain employs TRBV7-5 and TRBJ1-2; the D call TRBD1 from the table was never checked on the DNA. TRBV7-5 counts as a pseudogene. The CDR3 sequence is 15 residues long. Here the CDR3 reads CVRSSLPGQDHGYTF. The CDR3 DNA reads as TGTGTCAGAAGCTCACTCCCGGGACAGGACCATGGCTACACCTTC.

This clone was found once. The J gene is TRBJ2-1, the V gene TRBV7-2; D gene uncertain. Germline CDR1 is SGHTA and CDR2 is FQGNSA. This CDR3 is 16 amino acids long. V was pared by 5 bases and J by 6 bases, with 20 bases between. The CDR3 nucleotides read TGTGCCAGCAGCCTACCGGGTAGAGGCCCCATCAATGAGCAGTTCTTC. Its protein is CASSLPGRGPINEQFF.

This clone was observed a handful of times. The J gene is TRBJ2-2, the V gene TRBV6-1; 11 bases match TRBD1. Germline V gene data show CDR1 as MNHNS and CDR2 as SASEGT. The CDR3 totals 17 residues. J lost 6 bases, V lost 4 bases, and 10 bases had no gene match. CDR3 nucleotide sequence: TGTGCCAGCAGTGTCCGGACAGGGGGCGATCATTCCGGGGAGCTGTTTTTT. This codes for CASSVRTGGDHSGELFF.

In this sample, this clone turned up once. The chain couples TRBV28 to TRBJ2-5; 11 bases line up with TRBD2. Germline V gene data show CDR1 as MDHEN and CDR2 as SYDVKM. J gave up 4 bases and V 4 bases, and 11 bases lay outside the gene matches. The CDR3 contains 17 residues. The CDR3 DNA reads as TGTGCCAGCAGTTCCTCCCCCTTAGCGGGAGGGGGAGAGACCCAGTACTTC. Translation: CASSSSPLAGGGETQYF.